A selection of T cell receptor beta chains follows, all from one sample in a study of regulatory T cells in long-lasting Graves disease. MiXCR was run by TCRdb on the multiplex PCR reads, yielding one entry per CDR3 protein. The table includes about 620,000 distinct CDR3 sequences, around 17% detected once. The same specimen was also included in a second study, on T cells in Graves' hyperthyroidism and ophthalmopathy.

The starting material was peripheral blood mononuclear cells (PBMCs), obtained at new diagnosis, from a patient treated with antithyroid drugs. Receptor source: a woman in her twenties or thirties with Graves disease. CDR3s include the opening cysteine and the closing phenylalanine or tryptophan. The order of the fields is V gene, clone size, J gene, D gene, CDR3 protein, CDR3 DNA. A D gene is named only where the DNA matches it firmly. Only some rows state a clone size, as once, few, many or a class for expanded clones.

TRBV27,NA,TRBJ1-5,NA,CASSYRPTSNQPQHF,TGTGCCAGCAGTTACCGACCCACTAGCAATCAGCCCCAGCATTTT
TRBV12-3/TRBV12-4,many,TRBJ2-7,NA,CASSLPPGEQYF,TGTGCCAGCAGCTTACCCCCCGGCGAGCAGTACTTC
TRBV7-9,many,TRBJ1-1,NA,CASSLGELMEAFF,TGTGCCAGCAGCTTGGGCGAACTTATGGAAGCTTTCTTT
TRBV5-4,few,TRBJ1-2,NA,CASSAEIGQPDSGGNYGYTF,TGTGCCAGCAGCGCCGAGATCGGACAGCCGGATTCGGGAGGTAACTATGGCTACACCTTC
TRBV3-1,many,TRBJ1-1,NA,CASSQDLNRVHTEAFF,TGTGCCAGCAGCCAAGATCTCAACAGGGTTCACACTGAAGCTTTCTTT
TRBV28,many,TRBJ1-2,NA,CASSPGPSTFYGYTF,TGTGCCAGCAGCCCGGGCCCCTCCACCTTCTATGGCTACACCTTC
TRBV5-4,once,TRBJ2-1,NA,CASSLPGDPARNEQFF,TGTGCCAGCAGCTTGCCGGGGGACCCCGCTCGGAATGAGCAGTTCTTC
TRBV4-1,many,TRBJ1-2,NA,CASSQDGSTVRYTF,TGCGCCAGCAGCCAAGACGGGTCTACCGTACGCTACACCTTC
TRBV5-6,few,TRBJ2-1,TRBD1,CASSLGDRDQNEQFF,TGTGCCAGCAGTTTAGGGGACAGGGATCAGAATGAGCAGTTCTTC
TRBV11-2,NA,TRBJ2-1,TRBD2,CASSLPSSGGMIEQFF,TGTGCCAGCAGCTTACCTTCGAGCGGGGGGATGATTGAGCAGTTCTTC
TRBV3-1,many,TRBJ2-3,NA,CASSRLLPGGTDTQYF,TGTGCCAGCAGCCGCTTACTCCCAGGTGGCACAGATACGCAGTATTTT
TRBV9,NA,TRBJ1-5,NA,CASSESADSNQPQHF,TGTGCCAGCAGCGAATCCGCAGATAGCAATCAGCCCCAGCATTTT
TRBV20-1,many,TRBJ1-1,TRBD1,CSARESDRGNTEAFF,TGCAGTGCTAGGGAGTCGGACAGGGGGAACACTGAAGCTTTCTTT
TRBV10-3,many,TRBJ1-5,TRBD1,CAISGTGVDPVQHF,TGTGCCATCAGTGGGACAGGGGTCGACCCCGTCCAGCATTTT
TRBV7-3,many,TRBJ2-1,NA,CASRAYNEQFF,TGTGCCAGCAGGGCCTACAATGAGCAGTTCTTC
TRBV20-1,many,TRBJ2-3,NA,CSARDLGGPGNTQYF,TGCAGTGCTAGAGATCTGGGGGGCCCTGGCAATACGCAGTATTTT
TRBV6-4,few,TRBJ1-4,NA,CASRAGGSRNEKLFF,TGTGCCAGCCGGGCGGGTGGGAGTCGTAATGAAAAACTGTTTTTT
TRBV6-4,NA,TRBJ2-4,NA,CASSDREAHLLAKNIQYF,TGTGCCAGCAGTGACAGAGAAGCCCATCTACTAGCCAAAAACATTCAGTACTTC
TRBV6-9,few,TRBJ1-5,NA,CASSYGMEVYNQPQHF,TGTGCCAGCAGTTACGGTATGGAGGTCTACAATCAGCCCCAGCATTTT
TRBV5-1,NA,TRBJ1-5,NA,CASSFGGFNQPQHF,TGCGCCAGCAGCTTTGGGGGGTTTAATCAGCCCCAGCATTTT
TRBV6-2/TRBV6-3,NA,TRBJ2-3,TRBD2,CASSDPPGLAGANTQYF,TGTGCCAGCAGTGACCCCCCGGGACTAGCGGGAGCGAATACGCAGTATTTT
TRBV2,NA,TRBJ2-5,NA,CASRTLGRSALFQETQYF,TGTGCCAGCAGGACCCTCGGGCGTTCAGCCCTCTTCCAAGAGACCCAGTACTTC
TRBV4-1,NA,TRBJ2-7,TRBD2,CASSQTTSGSYEQYF,TGCGCCAGCAGCCAAACGACTAGCGGGAGTTACGAGCAGTACTTC
TRBV6-1,NA,TRBJ2-3,NA,CASSESLGVTQYF,TGTGCCAGCAGTGAAAGCCTGGGGGTTACGCAGTATTTT
TRBV28,NA,TRBJ2-7,NA,CASSYLGFEQYF,TGTGCCAGCAGTTATTTGGGGTTCGAGCAGTACTTC
TRBV20-1,few,TRBJ2-7,NA,CSARNNEQYF,TGCAGTGCTAGAAATAACGAGCAGTACTTC
TRBV14,few,TRBJ2-2,NA,CASSQFPRGELFF,TGTGCCAGCAGCCAATTTCCCCGCGGGGAGCTGTTTTTT
TRBV27,NA,TRBJ2-6,NA,CASSSPRSSGANVLTF,TGTGCCAGCAGTTCCCCCCGAAGCTCTGGGGCCAACGTCCTGACTTTC
TRBV2,many,TRBJ2-3,NA,CASRVLTPDTQYF,TGTGCCAGCAGGGTCCTCACCCCAGATACGCAGTATTTT
TRBV24-1,few,TRBJ2-3,TRBD2,CATSDPIAGETDTQYF,TGTGCCACCAGTGATCCGATAGCGGGAGAAACAGATACGCAGTATTTT
TRBV7-2,few,TRBJ2-4,TRBD2,CASSTSGSGENIQYF,TGTGCCAGCAGCACTAGCGGGAGTGGGGAAAACATTCAGTACTTC
TRBV18,many,TRBJ2-5,TRBD1,CASSPGQKETQYF,TGTGCCAGCAGTCCGGGACAGAAAGAGACCCAGTACTTC
TRBV27,few,TRBJ2-5,NA,CASSFAIQETQYF,TGTGCCAGCAGTTTCGCGATTCAAGAGACCCAGTACTTC
TRBV20-1,few,TRBJ2-6,NA,CSAREGAGANVLTF,TGCAGTGCTAGAGAGGGAGCCGGGGCCAACGTCCTGACTTTC
TRBV12-3/TRBV12-4,few,TRBJ1-2,NA,CATQFAYGYTF,TGTGCCACCCAGTTTGCTTATGGCTACACCTTC
TRBV11-2,NA,TRBJ2-4,TRBD2,CASSLVGVAGGNIQYF,TGTGCCAGCAGCTTAGTCGGAGTAGCGGGAGGAAACATTCAGTACTTC
TRBV10-3,many,TRBJ1-5,TRBD1,CAISGTGQPQHF,TGTGCCATCAGTGGGACAGGGCAGCCCCAGCATTTT
TRBV27,NA,TRBJ2-1,TRBD2,CASSLLSISTSGTLYNEQFF,TGTGCCAGCAGTTTACTGAGTATAAGTACTAGCGGGACACTCTACAATGAGCAGTTCTTC
TRBV5-1,NA,TRBJ2-7,TRBD1,CASSLVRDRVTYEQYF,TGCGCCAGCAGCTTGGTCAGGGACAGGGTCACCTACGAGCAGTACTTC
TRBV28,many,TRBJ2-3,TRBD1,CASLEGGLAVDTQYF,TGTGCCAGCCTTGAAGGGGGCCTGGCGGTAGATACGCAGTATTTT
TRBV7-9,few,TRBJ1-2,NA,CASSSWRYGYTF,TGTGCCAGCAGCTCTTGGAGATATGGCTACACCTTC
TRBV2,many,TRBJ2-7,NA,CASRERLESEQYF,TGTGCCAGCCGAGAACGGCTAGAGAGCGAGCAGTACTTC
TRBV6-1,few,TRBJ2-7,NA,CASSEEADSFSYEQYF,TGTGCCAGCAGTGAAGAAGCGGACAGCTTTTCCTACGAGCAGTACTTC
TRBV10-3,many,TRBJ2-5,NA,CAISESETQYF,TGTGCCATCAGTGAGTCGGAGACCCAGTACTTC
TRBV5-1,many,TRBJ1-1,NA,CASSLGAGTGTEAFF,TGCGCCAGCAGCTTGGGGGCGGGGACTGGCACTGAAGCTTTCTTT
TRBV20-1,few,TRBJ1-1,NA,CSARDPRLMIRVEAFF,TGCAGTGCTAGAGACCCGCGCCTAATGATAAGGGTTGAAGCTTTCTTT
TRBV30,NA,TRBJ2-7,NA,CAWRLDSYEQYF,TGTGCCTGGAGGCTGGACAGCTACGAGCAGTACTTC
TRBV28,many,TRBJ1-1,TRBD1,CASRDRGPGEAFF,TGTGCCAGCAGGGACAGGGGGCCTGGAGAAGCTTTCTTT
TRBV5-1,few,TRBJ2-3,NA,CASMRGVGADTQYF,TGCGCCAGCATGAGGGGGGTTGGGGCAGATACGCAGTATTTT
TRBV19,many,TRBJ1-5,TRBD1,CASSAGTGANQPQHF,TGTGCCAGCAGCGCGGGGACAGGGGCGAATCAGCCCCAGCATTTT
TRBV29-1,many,TRBJ2-7,TRBD1,CSVWDRGLYEQYF,TGCAGCGTTTGGGACAGGGGGCTTTACGAGCAGTACTTC
TRBV28,many,TRBJ2-1,NA,CASTLGGRYNEQFF,TGTGCCAGTACCTTGGGGGGAAGGTACAATGAGCAGTTCTTC
TRBV28,many,TRBJ2-1,TRBD1,CASSPPGQGEVF,TGTGCCAGCAGCCCCCCCGGACAGGGGGAAGTCTTC
TRBV19,NA,TRBJ2-7,NA,CASSIVLFSYEQYF,TGTGCCAGTAGTATAGTACTCTTCTCCTACGAGCAGTACTTC
TRBV7-2,many,TRBJ1-1,NA,CASSYSSGSAEAFF,TGTGCCAGCAGTTACAGCTCGGGGTCAGCTGAAGCTTTCTTT
TRBV30,few,TRBJ2-5,TRBD1,CAWSVGGVRGETQYF,TGTGCCTGGAGTGTAGGGGGCGTCAGGGGAGAGACCCAGTACTTC
TRBV20-1,NA,TRBJ1-3,TRBD1,CSARPGGDTIYF,TGCAGTGCTAGACCAGGGGGAGACACCATATATTTT